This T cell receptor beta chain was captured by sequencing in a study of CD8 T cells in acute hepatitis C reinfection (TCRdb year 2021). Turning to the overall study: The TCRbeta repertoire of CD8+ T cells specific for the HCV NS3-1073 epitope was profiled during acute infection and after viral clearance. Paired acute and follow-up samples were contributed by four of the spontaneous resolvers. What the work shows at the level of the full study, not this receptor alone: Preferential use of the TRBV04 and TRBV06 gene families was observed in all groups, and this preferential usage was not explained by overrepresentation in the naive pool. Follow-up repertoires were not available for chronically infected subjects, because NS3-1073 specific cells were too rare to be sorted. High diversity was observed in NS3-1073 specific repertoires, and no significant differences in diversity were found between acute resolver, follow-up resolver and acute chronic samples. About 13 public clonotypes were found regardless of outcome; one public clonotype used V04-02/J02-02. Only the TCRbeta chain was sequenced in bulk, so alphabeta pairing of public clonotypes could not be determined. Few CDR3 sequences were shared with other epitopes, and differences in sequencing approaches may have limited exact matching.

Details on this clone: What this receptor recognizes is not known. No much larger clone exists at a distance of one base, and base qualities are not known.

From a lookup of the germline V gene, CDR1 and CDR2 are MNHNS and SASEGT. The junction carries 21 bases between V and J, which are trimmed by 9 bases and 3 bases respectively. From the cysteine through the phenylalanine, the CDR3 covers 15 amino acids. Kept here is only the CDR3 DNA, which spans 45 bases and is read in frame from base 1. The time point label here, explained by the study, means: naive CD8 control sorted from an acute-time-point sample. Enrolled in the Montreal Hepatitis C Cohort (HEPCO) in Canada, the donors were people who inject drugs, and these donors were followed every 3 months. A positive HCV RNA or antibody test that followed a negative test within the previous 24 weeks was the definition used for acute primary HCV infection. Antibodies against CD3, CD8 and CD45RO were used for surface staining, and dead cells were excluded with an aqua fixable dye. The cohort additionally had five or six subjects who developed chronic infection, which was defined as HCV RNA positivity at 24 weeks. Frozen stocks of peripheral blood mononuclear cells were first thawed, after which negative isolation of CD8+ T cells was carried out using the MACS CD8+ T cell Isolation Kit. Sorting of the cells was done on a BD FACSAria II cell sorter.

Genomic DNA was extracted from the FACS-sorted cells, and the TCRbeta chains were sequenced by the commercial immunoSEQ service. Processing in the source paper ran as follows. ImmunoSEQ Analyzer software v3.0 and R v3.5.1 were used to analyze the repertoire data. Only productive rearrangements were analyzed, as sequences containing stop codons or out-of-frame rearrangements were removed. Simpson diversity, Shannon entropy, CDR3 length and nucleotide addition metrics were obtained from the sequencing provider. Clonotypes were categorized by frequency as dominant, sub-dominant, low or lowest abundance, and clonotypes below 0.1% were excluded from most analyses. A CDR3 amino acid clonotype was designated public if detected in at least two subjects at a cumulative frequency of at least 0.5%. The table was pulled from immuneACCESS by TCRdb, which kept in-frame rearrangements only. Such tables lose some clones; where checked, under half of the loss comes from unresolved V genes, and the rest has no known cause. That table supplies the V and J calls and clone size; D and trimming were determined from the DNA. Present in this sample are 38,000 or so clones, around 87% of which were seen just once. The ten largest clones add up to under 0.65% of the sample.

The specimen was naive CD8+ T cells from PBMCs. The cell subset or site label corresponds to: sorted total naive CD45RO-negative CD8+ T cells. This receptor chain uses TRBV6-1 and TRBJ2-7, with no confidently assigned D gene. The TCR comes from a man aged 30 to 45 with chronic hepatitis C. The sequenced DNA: TGTGCCAGTGTTCTGATCTCCGGCCAGCTCTACGAGCAGTACTTC. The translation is CASVLISGQLYEQYF.